The 3 T cell receptor beta chains listed next were all sequenced from one sample in a study of T-cell reconstitution after alpha-beta-depleted transplantation in children. Unique molecular identifiers were used in preparing the TCRbeta library. In TCRdb, the PCR reads were re-called with MiXCR into one record per CDR3 protein. The data show some 340,000 distinct CDR3 sequences, over 9% seen once. The sample in question was PBMCs from the stem cell graft donor, obtained from the stem cell graft. The receptor source for this set is a human donor who donated a stem cell graft to a child with acute lymphoblastic leukemia.

This clonotype was seen repeatedly, ten times or more. The chain is built from TRBV5-6 and TRBJ2-2; 8 nucleotides line up with TRBD2. Looked up from germline, CDR1 is SGHDT and CDR2 is YYEEEE. The CDR3 length is 14 residues. With 4 bases clipped from V and 5 bases from J, the junction kept 4 bases outside the gene matches. In DNA form, the CDR3 reads TGTGCCAGCAGCCTGGGACTAGGAACCGGGGAGCTGTTTTTT. This encodes CASSLGLGTGELFF.

The chain has TRBV29-1 and TRBJ1-1; 7 nucleotides line up with TRBD1. Germline CDR1 is SQVTM and CDR2 is ANQGSEA. V dropped 4 bases and J dropped 0; count of bases not matched to a gene: 8. The CDR3 length is 15 residues. The CDR3, as DNA: TGCAGCGTTGTCGCGATGGGACAGATGAACACTGAAGCTTTCTTT. Its protein is CSVVAMGQMNTEAFF.

The genes are TRBV29-1 and TRBJ2-7; D uncertain. The CDR3 spans 14 residues. Looked up from germline, CDR1 is SQVTM and CDR2 is ANQGSEA. Between the trimmed V and J ends, which lost 3 bases and 2 bases, there was a span of 14 bases. CDR3 in DNA: TGCAGCGTTGAGGCACTGACAATGACCTACGAGCAGTACTTC. This codes for CSVEALTMTYEQYF.